The source of this T cell receptor gamma chain is a study of gamma-delta T cells after stem cell transplantation. TCRdb reanalysed the RT-PCR reads via CATT. This table holds about 4,800 gamma-chain clones, approximately 21% found once. This CDR3 contains 13 residues. Germline V CDR1 and CDR2: GITISATS, ISYDGTV (reference sequence). Trimming removed 2 bases from V and 4 bases from J; junction bases left unmatched: 5. The rearrangement joins TRGV9 to TRGJ1 or TRGJ2. The sequence was collected from a human donor. It is not recorded whose cells these are; they may come from a transplant donor. Sequenced: gamma-delta T cells. The CDR3 coding sequence is TGTGCCTTGTGGGAGGGAGGATATTATAAGAAACTCTTT. This sequence encodes CALWEGGYYKKLF.